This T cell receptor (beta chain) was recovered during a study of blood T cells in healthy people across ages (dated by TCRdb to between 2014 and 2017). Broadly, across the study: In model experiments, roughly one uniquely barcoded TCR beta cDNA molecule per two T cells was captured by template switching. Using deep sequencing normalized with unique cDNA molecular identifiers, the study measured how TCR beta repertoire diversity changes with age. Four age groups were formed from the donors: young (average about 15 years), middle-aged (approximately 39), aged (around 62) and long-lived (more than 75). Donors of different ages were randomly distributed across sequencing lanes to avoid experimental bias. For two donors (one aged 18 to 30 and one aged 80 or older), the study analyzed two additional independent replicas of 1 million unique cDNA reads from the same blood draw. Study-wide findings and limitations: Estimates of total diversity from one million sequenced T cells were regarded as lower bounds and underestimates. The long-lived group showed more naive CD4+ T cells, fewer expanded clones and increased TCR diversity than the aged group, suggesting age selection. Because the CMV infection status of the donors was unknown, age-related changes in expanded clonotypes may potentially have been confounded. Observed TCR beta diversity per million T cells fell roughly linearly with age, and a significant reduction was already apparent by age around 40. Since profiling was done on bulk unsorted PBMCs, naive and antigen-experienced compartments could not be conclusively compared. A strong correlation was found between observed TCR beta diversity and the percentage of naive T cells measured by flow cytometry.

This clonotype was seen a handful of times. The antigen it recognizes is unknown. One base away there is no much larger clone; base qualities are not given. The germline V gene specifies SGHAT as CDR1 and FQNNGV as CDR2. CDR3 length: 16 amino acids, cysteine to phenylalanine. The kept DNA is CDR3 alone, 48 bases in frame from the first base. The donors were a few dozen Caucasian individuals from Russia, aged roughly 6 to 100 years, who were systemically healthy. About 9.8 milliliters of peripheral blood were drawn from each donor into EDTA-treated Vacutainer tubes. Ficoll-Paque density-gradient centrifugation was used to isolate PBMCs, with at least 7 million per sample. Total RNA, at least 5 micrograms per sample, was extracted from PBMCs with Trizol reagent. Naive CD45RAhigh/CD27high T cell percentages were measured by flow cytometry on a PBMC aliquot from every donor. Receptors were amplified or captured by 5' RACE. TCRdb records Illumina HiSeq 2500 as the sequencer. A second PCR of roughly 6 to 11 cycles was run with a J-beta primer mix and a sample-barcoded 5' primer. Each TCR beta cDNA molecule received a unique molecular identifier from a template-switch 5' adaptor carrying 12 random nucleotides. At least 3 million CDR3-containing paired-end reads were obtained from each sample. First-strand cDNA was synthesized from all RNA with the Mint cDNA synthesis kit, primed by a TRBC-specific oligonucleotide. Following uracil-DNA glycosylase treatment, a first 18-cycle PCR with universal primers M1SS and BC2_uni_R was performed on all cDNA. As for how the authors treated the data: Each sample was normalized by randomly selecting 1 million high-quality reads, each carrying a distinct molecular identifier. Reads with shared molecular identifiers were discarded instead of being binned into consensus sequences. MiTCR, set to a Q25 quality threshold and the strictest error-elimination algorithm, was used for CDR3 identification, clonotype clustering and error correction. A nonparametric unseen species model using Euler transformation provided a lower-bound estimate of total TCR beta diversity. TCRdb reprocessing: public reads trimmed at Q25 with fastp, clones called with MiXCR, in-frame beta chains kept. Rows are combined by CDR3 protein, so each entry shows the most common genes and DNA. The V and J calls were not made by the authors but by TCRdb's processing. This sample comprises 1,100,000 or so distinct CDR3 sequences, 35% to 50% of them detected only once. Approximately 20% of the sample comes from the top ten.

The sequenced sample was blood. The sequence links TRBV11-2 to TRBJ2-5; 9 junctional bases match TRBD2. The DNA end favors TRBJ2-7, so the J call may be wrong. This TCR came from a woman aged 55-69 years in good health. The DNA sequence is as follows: TGTGCCAGCAGCTTAGGCAGGACTAGCGCCACTTACGAGCAGTACTTC. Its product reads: CASSLGRTSATYEQYF.